This is a list of T cell receptor beta chains from one sample in a study of blood T cell repertoires in COVID-19. Assay used: immunoSEQ multiplex PCR; TCRdb lists only in-frame clones, some missing. This sample carries some 200,000 clones, approximately 82% of them seen once, and the ten largest clones take approximately 1.3%. Sequencing used peripheral blood. The receptors shown here come from a middle-aged woman who had recovered from COVID-19. The CDR3 runs from the conserved cysteine through the conserved F or W. D genes are given only for firm matches. The size entry is marked missing in some rows and otherwise reads once, few, many or a size class.

clone size	CDR3 length	V gene	D gene	J gene	CDR3 DNA	CDR3 protein
-	15	TRBV9	-	TRBJ2-1	TGTGCCAGCAGCTCCTCGGCTAGTTGGTTGGATGAGCAGTTCTTC	CASSSSASWLDEQFF
-	15	TRBV15	TRBD1	TRBJ1-1	TGTGCCACCAGCAGAGATCGACAGGGGGACACTGAAGCTTTCTTT	CATSRDRQGDTEAFF
-	14	TRBV7-9	TRBD1	TRBJ2-5	TGTGCCAGCAGCCCCGGGACAGCAGAAGAGACCCAGTACTTC	CASSPGTAEETQYF
-	17	TRBV18	-	TRBJ2-2	TGTGCCAGCTCACTCCTACCGGGCGGGGTATCAACCGGGGAGCTGTTTTTT	CASSLLPGGVSTGELFF
-	13	TRBV28	TRBD1	TRBJ1-2	TGTGCCAGCAGCAGACAGGGGGCCCTTGGCTACACCTTC	CASSRQGALGYTF
-	17	TRBV30	TRBD2	TRBJ2-3	TGTGCCTGGAGCAAAGGACTAGCGGGGGGGCTTACAGATACGCAGTATTTT	CAWSKGLAGGLTDTQYF
-	12	TRBV18	-	TRBJ1-1	TGTGCCAGCTCACTTGAGGCAGGGGAAGCTTTCTTT	CASSLEAGEAFF
-	15	TRBV7-9	-	TRBJ1-1	TGTGCCAGCAGCTTAGATTACCAGGTGAACACTGAAGCTTTCTTT	CASSLDYQVNTEAFF
few	16	TRBV27	-	TRBJ1-1	TGTGCCAGTTCAAAAACTTTATTATTGAGTAACACTGAAGCTTTCTTT	CASSKTLLLSNTEAFF
-	18	TRBV5-1	TRBD2	TRBJ2-5	TGCGCCAGCAGCCAGCCCGCACCGGGACTAGCGGGTTCAGAGACCCAGTACTTC	CASSQPAPGLAGSETQYF
-	15	TRBV11-3	-	TRBJ2-2	TGTGCCAGCAGCAAACAGGGTAGTAGGACCGGGGAGCTGTTTTTT	CASSKQGSRTGELFF
-	16	TRBV18	TRBD2	TRBJ2-3	TGTGCCAGCTCACGGACTAGCGGGGGCCTCACAGATACGCAGTATTTT	CASSRTSGGLTDTQYF
-	14	TRBV28	-	TRBJ1-5	TGTGCCAGCAGTTTAATCCAGGGAAGTCAGCCCCAGCATTTT	CASSLIQGSQPQHF
-	12	TRBV2	-	TRBJ1-1	TGTGCCAGCTCACTAGTCGGCACTGAAGCTTTCTTT	CASSLVGTEAFF
-	15	TRBV18	-	TRBJ1-5	TGTGCCAGCTCACCAGGTCGACTTAACAATCAGCCCCAGCATTTT	CASSPGRLNNQPQHF
-	18	TRBV7-9	TRBD1	TRBJ2-6	TGTGCCAGCAGCTTAGAACGTTTCAGGGGGCGTGGGGCCAACGTCCTGACTTTC	CASSLERFRGRGANVLTF
-	13	TRBV12-3/TRBV12-4	-	TRBJ1-1	TGTGCCAGCACTCCGGACAGTAACACTGAAGCTTTCTTT	CASTPDSNTEAFF
-	14	TRBV6-5	-	TRBJ1-2	TGTGCCAGCAGGGCCCCAGCCCACGGGTATGGCTACACCTTC	CASRAPAHGYGYTF
-	13	TRBV6-4	-	TRBJ1-1	TGTGCCAGCAGTATACAGCCGAACACTGAAGCTTTCTTT	CASSIQPNTEAFF
-	14	TRBV12-5	-	TRBJ1-1	TGTGCTAGTGGTTTGGGGACAGAAAACACTGAAGCTTTCTTT	CASGLGTENTEAFF
once	13	TRBV19	TRBD1	TRBJ2-7	TGTGCCAGTGAAGAGACAGGGGCTGACGAGCAGTACTTC	CASEETGADEQYF
-	14	TRBV27	TRBD1	TRBJ1-1	TGTGCCAGCAGGCAACAGGGGAAGAACACTGAAGCTTTCTTT	CASRQQGKNTEAFF
-	14	TRBV5-4	-	TRBJ2-7	TGTGCCAGCAGCGGGGGACTGGAATCCTACGAGCAGTACTTC	CASSGGLESYEQYF
-	14	TRBV18	TRBD1	TRBJ2-3	TGTGCCAGCTCAGCGACAGGGAGCACAGATACGCAGTATTTT	CASSATGSTDTQYF
-	13	TRBV7-2	TRBD2	TRBJ2-3	TGTGCCAGCAGCTTACCCGGGACTACAGCGCAGTATTTT	CASSLPGTTAQYF
-	15	TRBV15	-	TRBJ2-7	TGTGCCACCAGCAGAGATCCGCAGAATGCCTACGAGCAGTACTTC	CATSRDPQNAYEQYF
-	14	TRBV5-1	TRBD1	TRBJ2-2	TGCGCCAGCAGCTGGACAGGGGAGACCGGGGAGCTGTTTTTT	CASSWTGETGELFF
-	16	TRBV3-1/TRBV3-2	TRBD2	TRBJ2-3	TGTGCCAGCAGCCAATTCCTAGCGGGGGGCCCTGCGGCGCAGTATTTT	CASSQFLAGGPAAQYF
-	17	TRBV4-2	TRBD2	TRBJ2-1	TGTGCCAGCAGCCAAGGGGCGTGGGGGGGCTCCTACAATGAGCAGTTCTTC	CASSQGAWGGSYNEQFF
-	14	TRBV11-2	TRBD1	TRBJ2-5	TGTGCCAGCAGCCGGACAGGCAACCAAGAGACCCAGTACTTC	CASSRTGNQETQYF
-	19	TRBV7-2	TRBD2	TRBJ2-2	TGTGCCAGCAGCTTAGAAGGGACTAGCGGGGGCCGGAACACCGGGGAGCTGTTTTTT	CASSLEGTSGGRNTGELFF
-	15	TRBV20-1	TRBD1	TRBJ1-3	TGCAGTGCTAGTAACATCAGGGGGCTCGGAAACACCATATATTTT	CSASNIRGLGNTIYF
-	14	TRBV18	-	TRBJ1-1	TGTGCCAGCTCACCGGGACAAGTGAACACTGAAGCTTTCTTT	CASSPGQVNTEAFF
-	14	TRBV5-1	-	TRBJ1-1	TGCGCCAGCAGCGCAGCGGTAGCACCCTCTGAAGCTTTCTTT	CASSAAVAPSEAFF
-	13	TRBV28	-	TRBJ1-1	TGTGCCAGCAGTTTTGTGGCGAACACTGAAGCTTTCTTT	CASSFVANTEAFF
many	15	TRBV2	-	TRBJ2-7	TGTGCCACGGGGTTGGACGAGGTTCACTCCTACGAGCAGTACTTC	CATGLDEVHSYEQYF
-	15	TRBV11-2	TRBD2	TRBJ2-3	TGTGCCAGCAGCTTCGGCGGGGGTGTCACAGATACGCAGTATTTT	CASSFGGGVTDTQYF
-	14	TRBV7-9	-	TRBJ1-1	TGTGCCAGCAGCTTCCCGGGACAGAACACTGAAGCTTTCTTT	CASSFPGQNTEAFF
-	17	TRBV19	-	TRBJ2-4	TGTGCCAGTAGTATACGCGGTACAGGGATTTCCAAAAACATTCAGTACTTC	CASSIRGTGISKNIQYF
once	15	TRBV28	-	TRBJ1-6	TGTGCCAGCAGTTTCCAGGGACTGTCCTATTCACCCCTCCACTTT	CASSFQGLSYSPLHF
-	13	TRBV30	TRBD1	TRBJ1-2	TGTGCCTGGGAAACTACAGGGGCCTATGGCTACACCTTC	CAWETTGAYGYTF
-	12	TRBV3-1/TRBV3-2	TRBD2	TRBJ2-1	TGTGCCAGCAGCCAAACTAGCGATGAGCAGTTCTTC	CASSQTSDEQFF
-	16	TRBV11-2	-	TRBJ1-4	TGTGCCAGCAGCCCACCACCTGTAGTTAAAGATGAAAAACTGTTTTTT	CASSPPPVVKDEKLFF
-	15	TRBV9	TRBD1	TRBJ1-4	TGTGCCAGCAGCACCGGACAGGGAGTTAGTGAAAAACTGTTTTTT	CASSTGQGVSEKLFF
-	13	TRBV6-5	TRBD1	TRBJ1-5	TGTGCCAGCAGCGGGACAGGGGGCATGCCCCAGCATTTT	CASSGTGGMPQHF
-	14	TRBV7-8	TRBD2	TRBJ2-1	TGTGCCAGCAGCCTTGTAGCGGGGGGGCCCTCCACGTTCTTC	CASSLVAGGPSTFF
-	13	TRBV5-1	TRBD1	TRBJ2-3	TGCGCCAGCAGCCGCCAACAGGGGGATACGCAGTATTTT	CASSRQQGDTQYF
-	13	TRBV7-3	-	TRBJ1-1	TGTGCCAGCAGCCCCCGCCACGGGGCTGAAGCTTTCTTT	CASSPRHGAEAFF
-	15	TRBV18	TRBD1	TRBJ1-1	TGTGCCAGCTCACCACAGACAGGGAGTCACACTGAAGCTTTCTTT	CASSPQTGSHTEAFF
-	14	TRBV6-5	-	TRBJ1-1	TGTGCCAGCACGGGCGTGCAGGGGAACACTGAAGCTTTCTTT	CASTGVQGNTEAFF
-	14	TRBV19	TRBD1	TRBJ2-2	TGTGCCAGTTCTGTCGACAGGGACACCGGGGAGCTGTTTTTT	CASSVDRDTGELFF
few	12	TRBV28	-	TRBJ2-5	TGTGCCAGCAGTTCGAACGGTGAGACCCAGTACTTC	CASSSNGETQYF
-	16	TRBV11-2	-	TRBJ1-1	TGTGCCAGCAGCTTAGGTATACAGTGGGGGGACACTGAAGCTTTCTTT	CASSLGIQWGDTEAFF
-	14	TRBV7-2	-	TRBJ1-1	TGTGCCAGCAGCTTAGCGCCGGGGTTGACTGAAGCTTTCTTT	CASSLAPGLTEAFF
-	13	TRBV7-2	-	TRBJ1-5	TGTGCCAGCAGCCAACCAGGGTATCAGCCCCAGCATTTT	CASSQPGYQPQHF
-	14	TRBV5-1	-	TRBJ2-5	TGCGCCAGCAATCTCTCGGGTCAGCAAGAGACCCAGTACTTC	CASNLSGQQETQYF